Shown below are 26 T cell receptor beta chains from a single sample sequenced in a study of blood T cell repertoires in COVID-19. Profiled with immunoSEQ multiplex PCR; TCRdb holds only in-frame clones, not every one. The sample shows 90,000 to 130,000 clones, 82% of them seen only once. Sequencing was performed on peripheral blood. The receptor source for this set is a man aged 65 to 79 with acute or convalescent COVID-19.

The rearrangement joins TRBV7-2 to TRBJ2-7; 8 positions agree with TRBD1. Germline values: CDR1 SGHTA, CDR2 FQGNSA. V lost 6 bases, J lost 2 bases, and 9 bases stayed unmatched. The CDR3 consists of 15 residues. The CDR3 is CASSLGQGLTYEQYF. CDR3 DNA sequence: TGTGCCAGCAGTCTTGGACAGGGCTTAACCTACGAGCAGTACTTC.

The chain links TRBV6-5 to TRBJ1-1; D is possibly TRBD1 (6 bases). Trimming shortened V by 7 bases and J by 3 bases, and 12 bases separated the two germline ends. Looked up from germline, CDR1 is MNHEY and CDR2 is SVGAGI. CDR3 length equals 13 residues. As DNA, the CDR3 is TGTGCCAGCACGCAACAGGGCTACACTGAAGCTTTCTTT. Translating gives CASTQQGYTEAFF.

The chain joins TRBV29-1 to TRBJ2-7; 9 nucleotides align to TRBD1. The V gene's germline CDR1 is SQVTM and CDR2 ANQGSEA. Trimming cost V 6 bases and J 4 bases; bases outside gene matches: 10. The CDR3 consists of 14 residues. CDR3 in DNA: TGCAGCGTGCGCCCTGGACAGGGGAGGTACGAGCAGTACTTC. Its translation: CSVRPGQGRYEQYF.

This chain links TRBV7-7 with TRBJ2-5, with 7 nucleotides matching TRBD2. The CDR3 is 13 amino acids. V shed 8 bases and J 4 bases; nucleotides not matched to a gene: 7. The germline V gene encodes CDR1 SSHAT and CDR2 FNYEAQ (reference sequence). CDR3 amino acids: CASAPGGRETQYF. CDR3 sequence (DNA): TGTGCCAGCGCCCCGGGGGGTCGAGAGACCCAGTACTTC.

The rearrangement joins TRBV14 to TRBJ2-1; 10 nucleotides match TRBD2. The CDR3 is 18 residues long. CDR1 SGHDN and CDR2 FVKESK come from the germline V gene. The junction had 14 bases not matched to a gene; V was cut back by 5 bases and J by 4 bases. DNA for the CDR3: TGTGCCAGCAGCAAACACCCGACTAGCGGGCAGCCTTACAATGAGCAGTTCTTC. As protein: CASSKHPTSGQPYNEQFF. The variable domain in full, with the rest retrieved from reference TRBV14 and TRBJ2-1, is EAGVTQFPSHSVIEKGQTVTLRCDPISGHDNLYWYRRVMGKEIKFLLHFVKESKQDESGMPNNRFLAERTGGTYSTLKVQPAELEDSGVYFCASSKHPTSGQPYNEQFFGPGTRLTVL.

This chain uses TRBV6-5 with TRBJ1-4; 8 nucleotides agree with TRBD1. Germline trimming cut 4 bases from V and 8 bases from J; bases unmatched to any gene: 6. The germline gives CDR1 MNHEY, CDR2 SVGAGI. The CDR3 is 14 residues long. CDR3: CASSSRGHGEKLFF. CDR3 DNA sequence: TGTGCCAGCAGTTCCAGGGGGCATGGGGAAAAACTGTTTTTT.

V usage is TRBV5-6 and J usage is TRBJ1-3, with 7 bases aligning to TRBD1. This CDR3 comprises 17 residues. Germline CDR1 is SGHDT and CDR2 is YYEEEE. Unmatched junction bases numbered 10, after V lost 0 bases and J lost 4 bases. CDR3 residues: CASSLGQGSRQGNTIYF. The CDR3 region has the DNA TGTGCCAGCAGCTTGGGACAGGGAAGTCGTCAGGGAAACACCATATATTTT.

CDR3 in DNA: TGTGCCAGCAGTTTCAATATATTACCGGACAGATCTAACTATGGCTACACCTTC. It encodes CASSFNILPDRSNYGYTF. J is TRBJ1-2 and V is TRBV28; a weak D match, TRBD1 (6 bases). The germline gives CDR1 MDHEN, CDR2 SYDVKM. V lost 3 bases, J lost 0 bases, and 20 bases lay in between. The CDR3 loop spans 18 amino acids.

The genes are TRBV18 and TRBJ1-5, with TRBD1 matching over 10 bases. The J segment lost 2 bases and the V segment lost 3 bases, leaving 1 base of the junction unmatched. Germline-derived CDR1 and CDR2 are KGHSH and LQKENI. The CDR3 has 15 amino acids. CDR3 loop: CASSPGTGGNQPQHF. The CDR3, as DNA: TGTGCCAGCTCACCGGGGACAGGGGGCAATCAGCCCCAGCATTTT.

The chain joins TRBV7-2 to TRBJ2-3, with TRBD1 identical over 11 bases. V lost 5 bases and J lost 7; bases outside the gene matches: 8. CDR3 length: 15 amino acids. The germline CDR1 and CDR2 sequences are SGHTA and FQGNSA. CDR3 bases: TGTGCCAGCAGCCTGGACAGGGGGCCCTACAATACGCAGTATTTT. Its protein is CASSLDRGPYNTQYF.

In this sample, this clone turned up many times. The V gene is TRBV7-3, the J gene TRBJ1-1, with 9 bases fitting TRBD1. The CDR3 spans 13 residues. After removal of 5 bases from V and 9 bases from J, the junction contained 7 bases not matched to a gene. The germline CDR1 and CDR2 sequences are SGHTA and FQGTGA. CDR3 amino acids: CASSPQQGAQAFF. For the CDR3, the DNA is TGTGCCAGCAGCCCCCAACAGGGGGCGCAAGCTTTCTTT.

CDR3 coding DNA: TGTGCCAGTCGAATCAGGGTAGACACCGGGGAGCTGTTTTTT. It specifies CASRIRVDTGELFF. The V gene is TRBV6-4, the J gene TRBJ2-2; D possibly corresponds to TRBD1 (5 bases). Deletions cut 9 bases from V and 3 bases from J, with 14 bases between. Germline-derived CDR1 and CDR2 are MRHNA and SNTAGT. The CDR3 sequence is 14 residues long.

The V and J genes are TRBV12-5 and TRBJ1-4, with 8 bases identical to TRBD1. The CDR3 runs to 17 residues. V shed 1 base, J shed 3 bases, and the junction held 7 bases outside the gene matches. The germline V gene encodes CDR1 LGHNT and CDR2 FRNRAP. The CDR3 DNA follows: TGTGCTAGTGGTTTGGCAGTTCCGGGACAGGCTAATGAAAAACTGTTTTTT. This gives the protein CASGLAVPGQANEKLFF.

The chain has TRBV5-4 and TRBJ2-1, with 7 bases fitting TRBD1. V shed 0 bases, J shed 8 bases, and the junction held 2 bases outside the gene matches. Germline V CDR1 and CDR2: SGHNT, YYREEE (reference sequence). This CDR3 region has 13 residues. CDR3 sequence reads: CASSLGQGYEQFF. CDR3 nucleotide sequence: TGTGCCAGCAGCTTGGGACAGGGTTATGAGCAGTTCTTC.

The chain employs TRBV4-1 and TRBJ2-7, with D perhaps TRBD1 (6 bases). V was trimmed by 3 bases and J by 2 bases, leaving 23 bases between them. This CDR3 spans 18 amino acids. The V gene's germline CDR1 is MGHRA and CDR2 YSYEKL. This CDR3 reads CASSQLQGFGSIAYEQYF. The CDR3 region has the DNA TGCGCCAGCAGCCAGCTACAGGGTTTTGGTTCGATTGCCTACGAGCAGTACTTC.

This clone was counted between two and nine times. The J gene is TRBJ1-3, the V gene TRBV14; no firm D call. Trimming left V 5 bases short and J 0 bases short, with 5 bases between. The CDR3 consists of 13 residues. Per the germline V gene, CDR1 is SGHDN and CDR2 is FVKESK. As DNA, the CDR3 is TGTGCCAGCAGCTGGAGCTCTGGAAACACCATATATTTT. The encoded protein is CASSWSSGNTIYF.

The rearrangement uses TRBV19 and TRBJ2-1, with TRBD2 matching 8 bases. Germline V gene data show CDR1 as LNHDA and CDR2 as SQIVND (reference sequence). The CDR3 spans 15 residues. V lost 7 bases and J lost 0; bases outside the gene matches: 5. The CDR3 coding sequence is TGTGCCAGTACGGGTCGGGGGGGCTCCTACAATGAGCAGTTCTTC. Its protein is CASTGRGGSYNEQFF.

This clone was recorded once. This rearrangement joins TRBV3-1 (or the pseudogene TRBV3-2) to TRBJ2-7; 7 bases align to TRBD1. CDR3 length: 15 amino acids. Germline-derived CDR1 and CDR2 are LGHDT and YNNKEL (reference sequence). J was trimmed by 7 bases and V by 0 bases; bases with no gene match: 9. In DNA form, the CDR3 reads TGTGCCAGCAGCCAAGATCTTCACAGGGGTGGTGAGCAGTACTTC. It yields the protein CASSQDLHRGGEQYF.

The CDR3 DNA sequence: TGTGCCAGCAGTTTGACTAATCAGCCCCAGCATTTT. Protein: CASSLTNQPQHF. The V call is TRBV28, the J call TRBJ1-5; D unresolved. CDR1 is MDHEN and CDR2 is SYDVKM in the germline V gene. CDR3 size: 12 residues. Trimming pared 3 bases from V and 4 bases from J, leaving 4 bases between.

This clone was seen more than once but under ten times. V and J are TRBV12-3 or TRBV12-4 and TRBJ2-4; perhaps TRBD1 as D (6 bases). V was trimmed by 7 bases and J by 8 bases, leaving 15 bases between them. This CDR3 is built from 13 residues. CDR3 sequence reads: CASTEQGEDIQYF. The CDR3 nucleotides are TGTGCCAGCACCGAACAGGGTGAAGACATTCAGTACTTC.

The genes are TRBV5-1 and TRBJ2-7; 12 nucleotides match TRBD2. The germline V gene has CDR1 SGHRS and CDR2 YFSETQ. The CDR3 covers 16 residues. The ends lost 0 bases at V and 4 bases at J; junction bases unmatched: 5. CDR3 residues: CASSLGLAGVFYEQYF. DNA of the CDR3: TGCGCCAGCAGCTTGGGACTAGCGGGAGTTTTTTACGAGCAGTACTTC.

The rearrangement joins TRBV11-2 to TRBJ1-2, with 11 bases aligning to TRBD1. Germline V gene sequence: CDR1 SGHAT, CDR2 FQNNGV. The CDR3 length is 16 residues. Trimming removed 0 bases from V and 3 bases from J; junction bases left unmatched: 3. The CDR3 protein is CASSLDRDRGYYGYTF. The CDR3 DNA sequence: TGTGCCAGCAGCTTAGATCGGGACAGGGGGTACTATGGCTACACCTTC.

The CDR3 sequence is CASSLARATEAFF. CDR3 sequence (DNA): TGTGCCAGCAGCTTGGCCAGGGCTACTGAAGCTTTCTTT. The chain is built from TRBV5-6 and TRBJ1-1; D is possibly TRBD1 (5 bases). Trimming took 0 bases from V and 5 from J, leaving 8 bases between them. CDR1 SGHDT and CDR2 YYEEEE come from the germline V gene. CDR3 length: 13 residues. The whole variable domain, remainder taken from reference TRBV5-6 and TRBJ1-1, is DAGVTQSPTHLIKTRGQQVTLRCSPKSGHDTVSWYQQALGQGPQFIFQYYEEEERQRGNFPDRFSGHQFPNYSSELNVNALLLGDSALYLCASSLARATEAFFGQGTRLTVV.

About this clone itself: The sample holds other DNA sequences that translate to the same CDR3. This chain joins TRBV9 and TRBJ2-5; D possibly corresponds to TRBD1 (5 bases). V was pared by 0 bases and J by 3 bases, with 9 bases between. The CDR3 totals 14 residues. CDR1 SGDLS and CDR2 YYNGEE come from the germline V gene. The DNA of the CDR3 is TGTGCCAGCAGCGTAGGAATAGGGGAAGAGACCCAGTACTTC. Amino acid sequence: CASSVGIGEETQYF. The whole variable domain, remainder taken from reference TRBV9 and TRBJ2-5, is DSGVTQTPKHLITATGQRVTLRCSPRSGDLSVYWYQQSLDQGLQFLIQYYNGEERAKGNILERFSAQQFPDLHSELNLSSLELGDSALYFCASSVGIGEETQYFGPGTRLLVL.

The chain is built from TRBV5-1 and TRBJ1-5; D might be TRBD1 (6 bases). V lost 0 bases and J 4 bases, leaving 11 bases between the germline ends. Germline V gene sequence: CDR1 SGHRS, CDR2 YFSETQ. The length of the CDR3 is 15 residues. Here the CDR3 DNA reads TGCGCCAGCAGCTTGGCAGGGGAGACTAATCAGCCCCAGCATTTT. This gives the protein CASSLAGETNQPQHF.

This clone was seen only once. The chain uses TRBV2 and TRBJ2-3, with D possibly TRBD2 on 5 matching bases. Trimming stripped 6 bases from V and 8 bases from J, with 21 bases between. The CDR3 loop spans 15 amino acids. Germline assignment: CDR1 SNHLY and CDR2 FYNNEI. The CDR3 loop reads CASRPTPITGGTQYF. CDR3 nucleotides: TGTGCCAGCAGACCCACTCCGATAACCGGAGGTACGCAGTATTTT.